The sequence of this T cell receptor (beta chain) was determined in a study of T-cell memory formation after mild COVID-19. After 5'RACE with constant-segment primers, TCR alpha and TCR beta cDNA libraries carrying sample barcodes and UMIs were obtained. MiXCR, run by TCRdb on the 5' RACE reads, gives a single entry per CDR3 protein. The sample shows hundreds of thousands of distinct CDR3 sequences, roughly 21% of them seen only once. As regards this clonotype: Antigen unknown.

The V end lost 3 bases, the J end lost 1 base, and 12 bases lay between the germline ends. The CDR3 has 15 residues. Germline CDR1 is SGHTA and CDR2 is FQGNSA. Study-wide results and limits: The study found balanced CD4/CD8 in clones contracting day 15 to 85 and a CD4+ lean in later expanders. Contracting CD4+ clones lay largely in CM and EM, with CD8+ ones residing in EMRA. Day 37-peaking second-wave clones had unconfirmed SARS-CoV-2 specificity.

The rearrangement uses TRBV7-2 and TRBJ1-1, with D maybe TRBD1 (6 bases). The sequence was obtained from an adult woman who had mild COVID-19 (a few samples of this study predate the infection). Cell type and time point are not known. The sample consisted of PBMCs or a T cell subset sorted from them (not recorded which). The CDR3: CASSFWGARNTEAFF. CDR3 nucleotides: TGTGCCAGCAGCTTCTGGGGGGCTCGGAACACTGAAGCTTTCTTT. Combining the CDR3 with reference TRBV7-2 and TRBJ1-1 gives the whole variable domain GAGVSQSPSNKVTEKGKDVELRCDPISGHTALYWYRQSLGQGLEFLIYFQGNSAPDKSGLPSDRFSAERTGGSVSTLTIQRTQQEDSAVYLCASSFWGARNTEAFFGQGTRLTVV.